A single sample is the source of the 21 T cell receptor beta chains below, sequenced in a study of T-cell reconstitution after alpha-beta-depleted transplantation in children. The TCRbeta library was prepared with unique molecular identifiers. TCRdb re-called the PCR reads with MiXCR, one entry per CDR3 protein. The data hold roughly 790,000 distinct CDR3 sequences, with 15% to 20% observed a single time. The material sequenced was PBMCs, mostly from graft donor cells, taken 360 days after TCRalphabeta/CD19-depleted stem cell transplant. The source of these receptors is a male patient younger than 18 who had a stem cell transplant for acute lymphoblastic leukemia, so the T cells may come from the graft donor.

The J gene is TRBJ2-1, the V gene TRBV5-1, with TRBD2 identical over 13 bases. The CDR3 spans 15 residues. CDR1 is SGHRS, CDR2 YFSETQ, per germline. V trimming: 9 bases; J trimming: 11 bases; junction bases outside the gene matches: 14. The CDR3 protein is CATWGTGLAGAKQFF. The CDR3 region has the DNA TGCGCCACATGGGGGACTGGACTAGCGGGAGCCAAGCAGTTCTTC. The whole variable domain, filled in from reference TRBV5-1 and TRBJ2-1, reads KAGVTQTPRYLIKTRGQQVTLSCSPISGHRSVSWYQQTPGQGLQFLFEYFSETQRNKGNFPGRFSGRQFSNSRSEMNVSTLELGDSALYLCATWGTGLAGAKQFFGPGTRLTVL.

The chain links TRBV12-3 or TRBV12-4 to TRBJ1-1; D perhaps matches TRBD1 (5 bases). This CDR3 is 14 amino acids long. Trimming stripped 5 bases from V and 3 bases from J, with 13 bases between. CDR3 sequence (DNA): TGTGCCAGCAGTCCCAGGGACTCGGACACTGAAGCTTTCTTT. Encoded protein: CASSPRDSDTEAFF.

This clonotype was detected many times. J is TRBJ2-3 and V is TRBV5-1; D call uncertain. V lost 1 base to trimming and J lost 0 bases, with 6 bases between them. The germline CDR1 and CDR2 sequences are SGHRS and YFSETQ. CDR3 length equals 14 residues. CDR3 region: CASSLSSSTDTQYF. CDR3 sequence (DNA): TGCGCCAGCAGCTTGTCCAGTAGCACAGATACGCAGTATTTT.

The V and J genes are TRBV9 and TRBJ2-7; a possible D gene is TRBD2 (7 bases). The CDR3 loop spans 17 amino acids. The V gene's germline CDR1 is SGDLS and CDR2 YYNGEE. V gave up 0 bases and J gave up 6 bases, with 22 bases separating them. The chain's CDR3 is CASSVDGRGALRGEQYF. CDR3 DNA sequence: TGTGCCAGCAGCGTAGATGGGAGGGGGGCCTTAAGGGGCGAGCAGTACTTC.

This clonotype was seen only a few times. The genes are TRBV5-1 and TRBJ2-1, with D possibly called TRBD1 or TRBD2 (6 bases each). Between the trimmed V and J ends, which lost 5 bases and 5 bases, there was a span of 11 bases. CDR3 length equals 13 residues. CDR1 and CDR2 (germline): SGHRS, YFSETQ. The DNA for the CDR3 is TGCGCCAGCAGAGGGGGGACTCACAATGAGCAGTTCTTC. Protein product: CASRGGTHNEQFF. The full variable domain, rest sourced from reference TRBV5-1 and TRBJ2-1, is KAGVTQTPRYLIKTRGQQVTLSCSPISGHRSVSWYQQTPGQGLQFLFEYFSETQRNKGNFPGRFSGRQFSNSRSEMNVSTLELGDSALYLCASRGGTHNEQFFGPGTRLTVL.

CDR3 in amino acids: CASSKALSDRAQYF. The CDR3 DNA sequence: TGTGCCAGCAGCAAAGCGCTTTCGGACAGGGCCCAGTACTTC. The chain has TRBV21-1 and TRBJ2-5; the table's D call, TRBD1, has no DNA check behind it. TRBV21-1 is a pseudogene locus. The CDR3 consists of 14 residues.

This chain links TRBV27 with TRBJ2-5; tentatively, D is TRBD2 (5 bases). This CDR3 comprises 12 residues. Germline V gene sequence: CDR1 MNHEY, CDR2 SMNVEV (reference sequence). The ends were cut back, 6 bases at V and 2 bases at J, with 7 bases in the middle. The CDR3 bases are TGTGCCAGCAGACAGCGGCAAGAGACCCAGTACTTC. It yields the protein CASRQRQETQYF.

Only a few counts were recorded for this clonotype. The chain employs TRBV27 and TRBJ2-2; no clear D. Trimming took 2 bases from V and 9 from J, leaving 7 bases between them. Germline CDR1 reads MNHEY; CDR2 reads SMNVEV (reference sequence). The CDR3 loop spans 12 amino acids. The CDR3 nucleotides read TGTGCCAGCAGTTTACTTTCCCGGGAGCTGTTTTTT. As protein: CASSLLSRELFF.

The gene calls are TRBV7-8 and TRBJ1-1; D unresolved. Per germline, CDR1 SGHVS and CDR2 FQNEAQ. Trimming shortened V by 2 bases and J by 0 bases, and 10 bases separated the two germline ends. The CDR3 length is 15 residues. CDR3 loop: CASSLHYSMNTEAFF. The DNA for the CDR3 is TGTGCCAGCAGCTTACACTACAGCATGAACACTGAAGCTTTCTTT.

The chain recombines TRBV21-1 with TRBJ2-7; the table calls TRBD1, which could not be checked here. TRBV21-1 is noted as a pseudogene. The CDR3 spans 14 residues. For the CDR3, the DNA is TGTGCCAGCAGCAAAGCAAGGAGGGACAACGAGCAGTACTTC. Translated, it gives CASSKARRDNEQYF.

This clonotype was found many times. The chain recombines TRBV27 with TRBJ2-4; 7 bases match TRBD1. V shed 5 bases and J 6 bases; nucleotides not matched to a gene: 1. The germline CDR1 and CDR2 sequences are MNHEY and SMNVEV (reference sequence). The CDR3 runs 12 residues. The CDR3 nucleotides read TGTGCCAGCAGTGACAGGGCAAACATTCAGTACTTC. Protein product: CASSDRANIQYF.

This clonotype has ten or more counts. The chain couples TRBV4-1 to TRBJ2-7; D is undetermined. The CDR3 covers 14 residues. Trimming took 0 bases from V and 2 from J, leaving 8 bases between them. CDR1 is MGHRA and CDR2 is YSYEKL in the germline V gene. CDR3 in amino acids: CASSQDHNAYEQYF. The CDR3, as DNA: TGCGCCAGCAGCCAAGATCACAATGCCTACGAGCAGTACTTC.

This clonotype was recorded at least ten times. The chain joins TRBV18 to TRBJ1-4; 7 bases are shared with TRBD1. The CDR3 is 15 residues long. Per the germline V gene, CDR1 is KGHSH and CDR2 is LQKENI. J was trimmed by 1 base and V by 2 bases; bases with no gene match: 1. The CDR3 DNA sequence: TGTGCCAGCTCACCATGGACAGGAACTAATGAAAAACTGTTTTTT. Translated, it gives CASSPWTGTNEKLFF.

This clonotype was counted at least ten times. The chain uses TRBV27 and TRBJ2-7; a possible D gene is TRBD2 (6 bases). The CDR3 sequence is 14 residues long. V lost 4 bases and J lost 1, with 11 bases in between. Germline CDR1 reads MNHEY; CDR2 reads SMNVEV (reference sequence). CDR3: CASSSGLASYEQYF. In DNA form, the CDR3 reads TGTGCCAGCAGTTCGGGGCTAGCGTCCTACGAGCAGTACTTC.

The CDR3 here is CSARVKPGTQSRELFF. The CDR3 nucleotides read TGCAGTGCTAGAGTTAAGCCCGGGACACAGTCAAGGGAGCTGTTTTTT. V is TRBV20-1 and J is TRBJ2-2, with D tentatively TRBD1 (6 bases). The CDR3 runs 16 residues. The germline CDR1 and CDR2 sequences are DFQATT and SNEGSKA (reference sequence). V shed 1 base and J shed 9 bases, with 21 bases lying between them.

This clonotype was picked up many times. The V and J genes are TRBV27 and TRBJ1-1; D possibly corresponds to TRBD1 (6 bases). V was cut by 5 bases and J by 11 bases, with 15 bases left in between. This CDR3 is built from 12 residues. Per the germline V gene, CDR1 is MNHEY and CDR2 is SMNVEV (reference sequence). Here the CDR3 reads CASSPGGPGAFF. The CDR3 DNA reads TGTGCCAGCAGTCCGGGGGGGCCGGGCGCTTTCTTT.

This chain connects TRBV19 to TRBJ1-5; 12 nucleotides line up with TRBD1. With V trimmed by 3 bases and J by 7 bases, 7 bases remained unmatched. Germline CDR1 is LNHDA and CDR2 is SQIVND (reference sequence). The CDR3 totals 16 residues. The CDR3 nucleotides are TGTGCCAGTAGTATGCCCGGGACAGGGGGCTACCAGCCCCAGCATTTT. Residues: CASSMPGTGGYQPQHF.

This clonotype appeared a single time. V is TRBV4-1 and J is TRBJ2-1; D not resolved. V was cut by 3 bases and J by 4 bases, with 13 bases left in between. The CDR3 contains 15 residues. The germline gives CDR1 MGHRA, CDR2 YSYEKL. The CDR3 sequence: CASSHSSRAYNEQFF. In DNA, the CDR3 is TGCGCCAGCAGCCATTCTTCTAGAGCGTACAATGAGCAGTTCTTC.

This clonotype was seen ten or more times. The chain is built from TRBV5-5 and TRBJ2-7; no reliable D call. V lost 3 bases, J lost 3 bases, and 10 bases lay in between. The CDR3 has 13 amino acids. Per germline, CDR1 SGHKS and CDR2 YYEKEE (reference sequence). The DNA of the CDR3 is TGTGCCAGCAGCTACGGGTCGGGCTACGAGCAGTACTTC. It translates to CASSYGSGYEQYF.

Many counts were recorded for this clonotype. The chain has TRBV29-1 and TRBJ2-1, with TRBD2 matching 9 bases. The ends lost 4 bases at V and 4 bases at J; junction bases unmatched: 11. Germline-derived CDR1 and CDR2 are SQVTM and ANQGSEA. The CDR3 loop spans 16 amino acids. This CDR3 is CSVVLAGLVGYNEQFF. The DNA for the CDR3 is TGCAGCGTTGTTCTAGCGGGATTGGTGGGGTACAATGAGCAGTTCTTC.

This chain joins TRBV7-7 and TRBJ2-7; D is possibly TRBD2 (6 bases). Germline CDR1 and CDR2: SSHAT and FNYEAQ (reference sequence). V was cut by 5 bases and J by 0 bases, with 14 bases left in between. This CDR3 spans 15 amino acids. The CDR3 DNA reads TGTGCCAGCAGCAAAAGACTAGGCAGCTCCTACGAGCAGTACTTC. Translated, it gives CASSKRLGSSYEQYF.